Reported below is one TCR beta chain. This specimen belongs to a study of blood T cell repertoires in COVID-19. Study background: Specimens from acute and convalescent COVID-19 originated in the United States, Italy and Spain. The cDNA or gDNA used as material had been derived from T cells, B-cell-depleted T cells, or PBMCs.

As originally analysed: The authors estimated nucleated cell counts from reference gene primer amplification. Some clones are missing from TCRdb's copy, which holds only in-frame ones; the method was immunoSEQ multiplex PCR. V and J calls and clone size are given by that table; D and trimming were obtained from the DNA. Of about 65,000 clones in the sample, 90% were seen once. The CDR3 contains 13 residues. The germline gives CDR1 SGHTA, CDR2 FQGNSA. With 5 bases removed from V and 5 bases from J, the gap between germline ends came to 9 bases. Sequenced material: peripheral blood. The chain is built from TRBV7-2 and TRBJ1-4; D may be TRBD1 (5 bases). The source of this sequence is a man aged 60 to 75 with acute or convalescent COVID-19. The CDR3 is CASSTDRNEKLFF. For the CDR3, the DNA is TGTGCCAGCAGCACCGACAGAAATGAAAAACTGTTTTTT. Together with reference TRBV7-2 and TRBJ1-4, the CDR3 gives the full variable domain: GAGVSQSPSNKVTEKGKDVELRCDPISGHTALYWYRQSLGQGLEFLIYFQGNSAPDKSGLPSDRFSAERTGGSVSTLTIQRTQQEDSAVYLCASSTDRNEKLFFGSGTQLSVL.